Below, 32 T cell receptor beta chains from the same sample are listed, as sequenced in a study of T cells after posttransplantation cyclophosphamide. Profiled with immunoSEQ multiplex PCR; TCRdb holds only in-frame clones, not every one. The sample shows fewer than 55,000 clones, no singletons; the ten largest hold roughly 2%. The sequencing input was PBMCs. Receptors were obtained from a man aged 35-49 years in good health, CMV-negative, and a related stem cell transplant donor.

This clone was seen ten or more times. V is TRBV6-6 and J is TRBJ2-1; possibly TRBD1 for D (6 bases). The CDR3 runs 12 residues. Trimming shortened V by 4 bases and J by 5 bases, and 6 bases separated the two germline ends. CDR1 MNHNY and CDR2 SVGAGI come from the germline V gene (reference sequence). The CDR3 here is CASSSGDNEQFF. CDR3 nucleotides: TGTGCCAGCAGTTCAGGGGACAATGAGCAGTTCTTC.

This clone was seen repeatedly, ten times or more. The chain is built from TRBV7-9 and TRBJ2-1; 7 bases are a match to TRBD2. V was pared by 5 bases and J by 10 bases, with 5 bases of the junction left unmatched. The CDR3 spans 12 residues. Germline CDR1 and CDR2: SEHNR and FQNEAQ (reference sequence). The CDR3 DNA follows: TGTGCCAGCAGCCGTACTAGCGCAGAGCAGTTCTTC. Its translation: CASSRTSAEQFF.

J is TRBJ2-7 and V is TRBV11-2; D perhaps matches TRBD1 (6 bases). The CDR3 has 15 residues. V lost 1 base and J lost 6, with 16 bases in between. Germline-derived CDR1 and CDR2 are SGHAT and FQNNGV. CDR3 region: CASSLVAGAVGEQYV. Written as DNA, the CDR3 is TGTGCCAGCAGCTTAGTGGCAGGGGCTGTTGGCGAGCAGTACGTC.

This clone occurred many times. This chain connects TRBV6-5 to TRBJ1-1; D gene unclear. Germline loops: CDR1 MNHEY, CDR2 SVGAGI. Trimming removed 8 bases at V and 6 bases at J, with 16 bases between. The CDR3 is 13 residues long. CDR3 sequence: CASLASLGAEAFF. The CDR3 DNA reads TGTGCCAGCTTGGCATCCCTTGGTGCTGAAGCTTTCTTT.

This clone was recorded at least ten times. The chain combines TRBV2 with TRBJ1-5, with D possibly TRBD1 on 5 matching bases. V dropped 3 bases and J dropped 9 bases, with 12 bases sitting between them. The germline V gene encodes CDR1 SNHLY and CDR2 FYNNEI. The CDR3 spans 13 residues. Written as DNA, the CDR3 is TGTGCCAGCAGTGACGGGGGTCCGGGGCCCCAGCATTTT. Translating it yields CASSDGGPGPQHF. Full variable domain (outside the CDR3, taken from reference TRBV2 and TRBJ1-5): EPEVTQTPSHQVTQMGQEVILRCVPISNHLYFYWYRQILGQKVEFLVSFYNNEISEKSEIFDDQFSVERPDGSNFTLKIRSTKLEDSAMYFCASSDGGPGPQHFGDGTRLSIL.

In this sample, this clone turned up many times. This rearrangement joins TRBV5-4 to TRBJ2-2; TRBD2 matches at 7 bases. Losses at the gene ends were 0 bases for V and 4 bases for J; bases not matched to a gene: 3. The CDR3 runs to 15 residues. Looked up from germline, CDR1 is SGHNT and CDR2 is YYREEE (reference sequence). CDR3 loop: CASSLGTGGTGELFF. The CDR3 DNA is TGTGCCAGCAGCTTGGGTACGGGAGGCACCGGGGAGCTGTTTTTT.

This clone has just a few counts. V and J are TRBV27 and TRBJ1-2; TRBD1 aligns across 9 bases. Trimming took 4 bases from V and 4 from J; bases not matched to a gene: 10. CDR3 length equals 16 residues. Germline V gives CDR1 MNHEY, CDR2 SMNVEV (reference sequence). CDR3: CASSSQGQGWGYGYTF. DNA of the CDR3: TGTGCCAGCAGTTCCCAGGGACAGGGATGGGGCTATGGCTACACCTTC.

This clone was seen more than once but under ten times. V gene TRBV18 combines with J gene TRBJ2-5; TRBD1 agrees at 8 bases. The germline CDR1 and CDR2 sequences are KGHSH and LQKENI. The CDR3 extends over 14 amino acids. J gave up 4 bases and V 2 bases, and 3 bases lay outside the gene matches. The CDR3 DNA sequence: TGTGCCAGCTCACCAGACAGGGGATTAGAGACCCAGTACTTC. It codes for CASSPDRGLETQYF.

This clone was counted at least ten times. This chain uses TRBV28 with TRBJ2-5; tentatively, D is TRBD2 (6 bases). CDR3 length equals 15 residues. The germline V and J ends were trimmed by 1 base and 2 bases, with 11 bases remaining between them. CDR1 is MDHEN, CDR2 SYDVKM, per germline. The CDR3 DNA reads as TGTGCCAGCAGTTTATTGTTCGGGGGACAAGAGACCCAGTACTTC. Translating gives CASSLLFGGQETQYF.

This clone was found many times. J is TRBJ1-2 and V is TRBV19; 10 bases are a match to TRBD1. V lost 3 bases and J lost 4; bases outside the gene matches: 2. The CDR3 loop spans 14 amino acids. Germline V gives CDR1 LNHDA, CDR2 SQIVND (reference sequence). The CDR3 coding sequence is TGTGCCAGTAGTATTGGGACAGGGGTCTATGGCTACACCTTC. Translating it yields CASSIGTGVYGYTF.

This clone has more than one count but fewer than ten. The chain recombines TRBV9 with TRBJ2-2; 8 nucleotides align to TRBD2. From germline, CDR1 is SGDLS and CDR2 YYNGEE. The junction had 8 bases not matched to a gene; V was cut back by 6 bases and J by 1 base. CDR3 length equals 16 residues. DNA for the CDR3: TGTGCCAGCAACCTTGGTAGCGGGGTGAACACCGGGGAGCTGTTTTTT. Its translation is CASNLGSGVNTGELFF.

This clone was seen repeatedly, ten times or more. The CDR3 DNA reads as TGTGCCTGGAGTGTGACTAGCGGAACCCCGGATACGCAGTATTTT. Translated: CAWSVTSGTPDTQYF. This chain joins TRBV30 and TRBJ2-3, with TRBD2 identical over 9 bases. The CDR3 totals 15 residues. Looked up from germline, CDR1 is GTSNPN and CDR2 is SVGIG (reference sequence). The J segment lost 6 bases and the V segment lost 0 bases, leaving 7 bases of the junction unmatched.

This clone was counted many times. The J gene is TRBJ1-4, the V gene TRBV7-8; weak D call: TRBD1 (6 bases). Germline values: CDR1 SGHVS, CDR2 FQNEAQ. The CDR3 is 14 amino acids. V lost 5 bases and J lost 8, with 15 bases in between. The CDR3 loop reads CASSPTGGREKLFF. CDR3 in DNA: TGTGCCAGCAGCCCCACCGGGGGGCGGGAAAAACTGTTTTTT.

The sample holds many counts of this clone. The chain is built from TRBV4-1 and TRBJ2-2; D unresolved. The CDR3 length is 17 residues. The germline gives CDR1 MGHRA, CDR2 YSYEKL. Trimming took 0 bases from V and 6 from J, leaving 17 bases between them. The CDR3 sequence is CASSQDGASQRSGELFF. CDR3 bases: TGCGCCAGCAGCCAAGATGGAGCGTCTCAAAGGTCCGGGGAGCTGTTTTTT.

This clone was seen at least ten times. The chain uses TRBV7-9 and TRBJ1-1; 9 positions match TRBD1. Germline-derived CDR1 and CDR2 are SEHNR and FQNEAQ (reference sequence). The CDR3 length is 17 residues. Germline trimming cut 0 bases from V and 0 bases from J; bases unmatched to any gene: 5. The CDR3 DNA reads TGTGCCAGCAGCTTAGCGGTGACAGGGGGACTGAACACTGAAGCTTTCTTT. Encoded protein: CASSLAVTGGLNTEAFF.

This clone was seen many times. The chain links TRBV18 to TRBJ1-3; the D is unclear. The V end was cut by 3 bases, the J end by 1 base, with 10 bases between. There are 15 residues in the CDR3. Per germline, CDR1 KGHSH and CDR2 LQKENI. The CDR3 DNA reads TGTGCCAGCTCACCGCAACAGATTTCTGGAAACACCATATATTTT. Its protein product is CASSPQQISGNTIYF.

This sequence joins TRBV23-1 and TRBJ1-1; D gene ambiguous. TRBV23-1 qualifies as an ORF whose function is uncertain. V lost 5 bases to trimming and J lost 4 bases, with 8 bases between them. The CDR3 runs 12 residues. As DNA, the CDR3 is TGCGCCAGCAGTTCGTGTTTCACTGAAGCTTTCTTT. Protein product: CASSSCFTEAFF.

This clone was seen ten or more times. This chain uses TRBV7-8 with TRBJ1-1; no firm D call. CDR3 size: 14 residues. Trimming removed 5 bases from V and 1 base from J, with 11 bases in between. The germline V gene has CDR1 SGHVS and CDR2 FQNEAQ. CDR3 sequence (DNA): TGTGCCAGCAGCCTAGACTCCCCGAACACTGAAGCTTTCTTT. Translating gives CASSLDSPNTEAFF. Based on the CDR3 plus reference TRBV7-8 and TRBJ1-1, the full variable domain is GAGVSQSPRYKVAKRGQDVALRCDPISGHVSLFWYQQALGQGPEFLTYFQNEAQLDKSGLPSDRFFAERPEGSVSTLKIQRTQQEDSAVYLCASSLDSPNTEAFFGQGTRLTVV.

At least ten counts were recorded for this clone. V and J are TRBV7-2 and TRBJ2-1, with 7 bases lining up with TRBD1. J gave up 7 bases and V 5 bases, and 5 bases lay outside the gene matches. Germline CDR1 SGHTA, CDR2 FQGNSA. The CDR3 runs to 13 residues. This CDR3 reads CASSRGQQNEQFF. DNA for the CDR3: TGTGCCAGCAGCCGGGGACAGCAAAATGAGCAGTTCTTC. Full variable domain (outside the CDR3, taken from reference TRBV7-2 and TRBJ2-1): GAGVSQSPSNKVTEKGKDVELRCDPISGHTALYWYRQSLGQGLEFLIYFQGNSAPDKSGLPSDRFSAERTGGSVSTLTIQRTQQEDSAVYLCASSRGQQNEQFFGPGTRLTVL.

This sequence joins TRBV27 and TRBJ1-5, with 8 bases lining up with TRBD1. The CDR3 consists of 14 residues. Germline V gives CDR1 MNHEY, CDR2 SMNVEV (reference sequence). V shed 3 bases and J 5 bases; nucleotides not matched to a gene: 3. The CDR3 sequence: CASSFGTGDQPQHF. The CDR3 coding sequence is TGTGCCAGCAGTTTTGGGACAGGCGATCAGCCCCAGCATTTT.

This clone was recorded many times. The genes are TRBV11-3 and TRBJ2-3, with 12 bases aligning to TRBD2. CDR1 SGHNT and CDR2 YENEEA come from the germline V gene. CDR3 size: 17 residues. Trimming took 3 bases from V and 4 from J; bases not matched to a gene: 8. Written as DNA, the CDR3 is TGTGCCAGCAGCTTCCCTAGCGGGAGGGCCAGTGCAGATACGCAGTATTTT. It is translated as CASSFPSGRASADTQYF.

This clone was seen repeatedly, ten times or more. The chain employs TRBV27 and TRBJ1-2; 7 bases match TRBD1. This CDR3 comprises 14 residues. Trimming cost V 4 bases and J 2 bases; bases outside gene matches: 4. The V gene's germline CDR1 is MNHEY and CDR2 SMNVEV (reference sequence). The CDR3 DNA reads as TGTGCCAGCAGTTACAAGGGGGCGAACTATGGCTACACCTTC. It encodes CASSYKGANYGYTF.

This clone was seen many times. This sequence joins TRBV7-2 and TRBJ1-1; a weak D match, TRBD1 (6 bases). CDR3 length: 15 amino acids. Germline V CDR1 and CDR2: SGHTA, FQGNSA. Trimming removed 5 bases at V and 3 bases at J, with 16 bases between. The CDR3 DNA sequence: TGTGCCAGCAGCCCCAGGGGTTGGATGTACACTGAAGCTTTCTTT. This encodes CASSPRGWMYTEAFF.

In this sample, this clone is medium-sized. The CDR3 DNA sequence: TGTGCCAGTCAAAACGACAGATGGAATCAGCCCCAGCATTTT. Amino acids: CASQNDRWNQPQHF. The J gene is TRBJ1-5, the V gene TRBV19, with a tentative D call TRBD1 (5 bases). This CDR3 contains 14 residues. Deletions cut 8 bases from V and 4 bases from J, with 15 bases between. The germline CDR1 and CDR2 sequences are LNHDA and SQIVND (reference sequence). Complete variable domain (other parts from reference TRBV19 and TRBJ1-5): DGGITQSPKYLFRKEGQNVTLSCEQNLNHDAMYWYRQDPGQGLRLIYYSQIVNDFQKGDIAEGYSVSREKKESFPLTVTSAQKNPTAFYLCASQNDRWNQPQHFGDGTRLSIL.

This clone was detected many times. The chain couples TRBV7-9 to TRBJ2-1, with D perhaps matching TRBD2 (6 bases). The CDR3 covers 14 residues. Trimming removed 3 bases at V and 7 bases at J, with 13 bases between. The germline V gene has CDR1 SEHNR and CDR2 FQNEAQ (reference sequence). CDR3 nucleotides: TGTGCCAGCAGCTTTGGAGGGGCGCGTAATGAGCAGTTCTTC. This encodes CASSFGGARNEQFF.

This clone was counted many times. V usage is TRBV9 and J usage is TRBJ2-3; TRBD2 might be the D (5 bases). The ends were cut back, 0 bases at V and 9 bases at J, with 11 bases in the middle. Germline CDR1 and CDR2: SGDLS and YYNGEE. CDR3 size: 13 residues. DNA for the CDR3: TGTGCCAGCAGCGTAGTCGAGGGCGACACGCAGTATTTT. Translated, it gives CASSVVEGDTQYF.

This clone appeared many times. The rearrangement links TRBV2 to TRBJ1-5; D is possibly TRBD1 (5 bases). CDR1 and CDR2 (germline): SNHLY, FYNNEI. The length of the CDR3 is 15 residues. Deletions cut 2 bases from V and 3 bases from J, with 11 bases between. CDR3 protein: CASSERETDNQPQHF. CDR3 DNA sequence: TGTGCCAGCAGTGAACGTGAGACAGACAATCAGCCCCAGCATTTT.

This clone was counted at least ten times. DNA of the CDR3: TGTGCCACCAGCACCCCTAGCGACAGTTACACCTACAATGAGCAGTTCTTC. As protein: CATSTPSDSYTYNEQFF. The chain employs TRBV15 and TRBJ2-1; D is possibly TRBD2 (6 bases). V lost 4 bases and J lost 2, with 18 bases in between. Germline CDR1 reads LNHNV; CDR2 reads YYDKDF (reference sequence). This CDR3 has 17 amino acids.

At least ten counts were recorded for this clone. This sequence joins TRBV19 and TRBJ1-1; D is undetermined. This CDR3 region has 15 residues. V lost 3 bases and J lost 0, with 11 bases in between. Germline CDR1 LNHDA, CDR2 SQIVND (reference sequence). CDR3 coding DNA: TGTGCCAGTAGTATCACCCCACAAGTGAACACTGAAGCTTTCTTT. Protein: CASSITPQVNTEAFF.

This clone was seen repeatedly, ten times or more. V gene TRBV10-3 combines with J gene TRBJ1-2; D might be TRBD1 (6 bases). The ends were cut back, 3 bases at V and 0 bases at J, with 8 bases in the middle. The CDR3 has 14 amino acids. Germline CDR1 and CDR2: ENHRY and SYGVKD. This CDR3 is CAISEWDTNYGYTF. The CDR3 coding sequence is TGTGCCATCAGTGAATGGGACACTAACTATGGCTACACCTTC.

The table lists this clone with many counts. This chain links TRBV10-2 with TRBJ2-7; TRBD1 matches 10 bases. CDR3 length: 15 residues. Germline CDR1 is WSHSY and CDR2 is SAAADI. V lost 6 bases, J lost 4 bases, and 9 bases stayed unmatched. The CDR3 DNA sequence: TGCGCCAGCAGCCCCGGGACAGGGGCTAGATACGAGCAGTACTTC. Its translation: CASSPGTGARYEQYF.

The table lists this clone with many counts. At the DNA level, this CDR3 is encoded by other sequences in the same sample as well. The J gene is TRBJ1-1, the V gene TRBV6-5; tentative D call: TRBD1 (6 bases). This CDR3 has 15 residues. Between the trimmed V and J ends, which lost 0 bases and 3 bases, there was a span of 11 bases. Germline V CDR1 and CDR2: MNHEY, SVGAGI. The CDR3 loop reads CASSYSKGGDTEAFF. CDR3 coding DNA: TGTGCCAGCAGTTACTCGAAAGGGGGGGACACTGAAGCTTTCTTT.